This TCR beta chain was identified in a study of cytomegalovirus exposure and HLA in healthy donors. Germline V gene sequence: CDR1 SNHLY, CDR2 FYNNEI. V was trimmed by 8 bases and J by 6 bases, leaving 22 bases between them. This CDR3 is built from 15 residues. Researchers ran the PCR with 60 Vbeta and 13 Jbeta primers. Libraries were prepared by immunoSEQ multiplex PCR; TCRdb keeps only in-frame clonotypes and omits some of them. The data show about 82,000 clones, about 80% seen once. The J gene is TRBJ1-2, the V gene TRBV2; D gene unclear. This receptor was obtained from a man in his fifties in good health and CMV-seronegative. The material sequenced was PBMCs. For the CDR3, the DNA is TGTGCCAGCGGGGAGGACCTGGGGTCTTATAATGGCTACACCTTC. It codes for CASGEDLGSYNGYTF.